These 10 T cell receptor beta chains share one sample of origin, sequenced in a study of CD8+ T cells in alopecia areata. Extracted RNA was reverse transcribed into cDNA, the sequencing template. The method was immunoSEQ multiplex PCR; TCRdb's version includes in-frame clones alone and lacks a portion of them. The sample records about 150,000 clones, around half being singletons. The sequences come from CD8+ T cells sorted from blood, collected at week 0. Source of these receptors: a human donor with alopecia areata.

This clone was observed a handful of times. The CDR3 reads CSVGRPTEAFF. DNA of the CDR3: TGCAGCGTTGGGAGACCCACTGAAGCTTTCTTT. The J gene is TRBJ1-1, the V gene TRBV29-1; the D is unclear. Trimming left V 4 bases short and J 4 bases short, with 7 bases between. The CDR3 length is 11 residues. Germline-derived CDR1 and CDR2 are SQVTM and ANQGSEA.

The table lists this clone with a few counts. The gene calls are TRBV10-3 and TRBJ2-7; no definite D call. This CDR3 is 11 amino acids long. CDR1 and CDR2 (germline): ENHRY, SYGVKD. Trimming removed 5 bases at V and 1 base at J, with 3 bases between. CDR3 protein: CAISNSYEQYF. In nucleotides, the CDR3 is TGTGCCATCAGTAATTCCTACGAGCAGTACTTC.

V gene TRBV29-1 combines with J gene TRBJ1-1; the D is unclear. V was clipped by 5 bases and J by 1 base, with 5 bases between them. The CDR3 sequence is 11 residues long. Germline V gene data show CDR1 as SQVTM and CDR2 as ANQGSEA. The CDR3 coding sequence is TGCAGCGTTTGGGGGAACACTGAAGCTTTCTTT. Translation: CSVWGNTEAFF.

V usage is TRBV6-5 and J usage is TRBJ1-6; no clear D gene. CDR3 length equals 13 residues. Germline values: CDR1 MNHEY, CDR2 SVGAGI. The V and J ends lost 6 bases and 11 bases respectively, with 14 bases between them. CDR3 DNA: TGTGCCAGCAGCCTTCATACATACGCACCCCTCCACTTT. Translation: CASSLHTYAPLHF.

This clone was counted a few times. The V call is TRBV5-1, the J call TRBJ2-2, with D perhaps TRBD2 (6 bases). The CDR3 covers 15 residues. The germline V gene has CDR1 SGHRS and CDR2 YFSETQ. V was cut by 2 bases and J by 3 bases, with 11 bases left in between. The CDR3 DNA reads as TGCGCCAGCAGCTTTAGACGGGAGCACACCGGGGAGCTGTTTTTT. Translation: CASSFRREHTGELFF.

The chain is built from TRBV7-2 and TRBJ1-2; D remains ambiguous. CDR3 size: 13 residues. V lost 3 bases to trimming and J lost 4 bases, with 9 bases between them. Germline V gene lookup returns CDR1 SGHTA and CDR2 FQGNSA. CDR3 bases: TGTGCCAGCAGCTTCAGTACGAGCTATGGCTACACCTTC. Translated: CASSFSTSYGYTF. The entire variable domain, with the rest obtained from reference TRBV7-2 and TRBJ1-2, is as follows: GAGVSQSPSNKVTEKGKDVELRCDPISGHTALYWYRQSLGQGLEFLIYFQGNSAPDKSGLPSDRFSAERTGGSVSTLTIQRTQQEDSAVYLCASSFSTSYGYTFGSGTRLTVV.

The V and J genes are TRBV7-9 and TRBJ2-1; D is uncertain. The V gene's germline CDR1 is SEHNR and CDR2 FQNEAQ (reference sequence). Trimming pared 4 bases from V and 2 bases from J, leaving 12 bases between. This CDR3 has 15 residues. In DNA, the CDR3 is TGTGCCAGCAGCTCAGTGGACCGCACCTACAATGAGCAGTTCTTC. Amino acid sequence: CASSSVDRTYNEQFF.

This clone was seen only a few times. The chain carries TRBV11-2 and TRBJ1-2; possibly TRBD1 for D (5 bases). Germline V lookup: CDR1 SGHAT, CDR2 FQNNGV. V was pared by 3 bases and J by 7 bases, with 12 bases between. The CDR3 totals 13 residues. CDR3 bases: TGTGCCAGCAGCTTGGGTGCAGGGAGTGGCTACACCTTC. Its protein product is CASSLGAGSGYTF.

The gene calls are TRBV5-1 and TRBJ2-7; D gene unclear. V was trimmed by 1 base and J by 6 bases, leaving 8 bases between them. Germline CDR1 SGHRS, CDR2 YFSETQ. The CDR3 runs to 12 residues. The CDR3 region has the DNA TGCGCCAGCAGCTTGTCAAGCGCCGAGCAGTACTTC. This translates into CASSLSSAEQYF.

V and J are TRBV13 and TRBJ2-5; D is ambiguous. V was shortened by 3 bases and J by 3 bases, with 14 bases between the two germline ends. Germline CDR1 is PRHDT and CDR2 is FYEKMQ (reference sequence). This CDR3 has 15 amino acids. The CDR3 region is CASSFSHSAEETQYF. In nucleotides, the CDR3 is TGTGCCAGCAGCTTCTCTCATTCCGCGGAAGAGACCCAGTACTTC.